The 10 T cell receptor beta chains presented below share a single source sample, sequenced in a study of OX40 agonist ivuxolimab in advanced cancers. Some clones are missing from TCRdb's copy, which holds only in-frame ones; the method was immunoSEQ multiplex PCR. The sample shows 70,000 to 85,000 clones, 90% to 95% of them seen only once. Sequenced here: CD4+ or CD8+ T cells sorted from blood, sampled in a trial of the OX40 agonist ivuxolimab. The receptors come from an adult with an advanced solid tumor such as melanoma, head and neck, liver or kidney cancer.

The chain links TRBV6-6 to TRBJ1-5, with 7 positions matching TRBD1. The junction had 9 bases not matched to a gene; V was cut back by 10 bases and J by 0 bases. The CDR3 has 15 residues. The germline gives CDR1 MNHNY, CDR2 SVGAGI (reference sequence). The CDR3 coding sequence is TGTGCCATTGGGACAGACCATTATAGCAATCAGCCCCAGCATTTT. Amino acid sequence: CAIGTDHYSNQPQHF.

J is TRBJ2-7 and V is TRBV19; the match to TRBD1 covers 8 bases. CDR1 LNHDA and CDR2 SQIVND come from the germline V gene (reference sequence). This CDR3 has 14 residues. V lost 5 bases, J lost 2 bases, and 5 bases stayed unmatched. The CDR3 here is CASSPGQGPYEQYF. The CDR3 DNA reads TGTGCCAGTAGTCCCGGACAGGGACCCTACGAGCAGTACTTC. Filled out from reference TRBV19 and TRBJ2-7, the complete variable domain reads DGGITQSPKYLFRKEGQNVTLSCEQNLNHDAMYWYRQDPGQGLRLIYYSQIVNDFQKGDIAEGYSVSREKKESFPLTVTSAQKNPTAFYLCASSPGQGPYEQYFGPGTRLTVT.

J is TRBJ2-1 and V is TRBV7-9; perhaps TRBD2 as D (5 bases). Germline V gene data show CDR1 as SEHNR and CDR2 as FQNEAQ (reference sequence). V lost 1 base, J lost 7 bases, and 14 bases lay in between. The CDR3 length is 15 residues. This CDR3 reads CASSLVPASGNEQFF. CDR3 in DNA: TGTGCCAGCAGCTTAGTACCAGCCTCGGGGAATGAGCAGTTCTTC.

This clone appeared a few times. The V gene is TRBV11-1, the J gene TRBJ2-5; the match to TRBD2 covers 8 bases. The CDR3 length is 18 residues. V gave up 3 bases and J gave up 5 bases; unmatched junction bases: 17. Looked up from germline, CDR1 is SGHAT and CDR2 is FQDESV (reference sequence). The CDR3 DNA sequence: TGTGCCAGCAGCTTTTTCGGGGGAGCGGGAGTGGCAGGGGAGACCCAGTACTTC. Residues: CASSFFGGAGVAGETQYF.

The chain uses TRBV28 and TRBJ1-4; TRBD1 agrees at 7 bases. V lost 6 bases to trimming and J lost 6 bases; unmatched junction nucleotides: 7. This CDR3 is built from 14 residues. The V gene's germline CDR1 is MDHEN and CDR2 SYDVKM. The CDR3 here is CASSPQTGYEKLFF. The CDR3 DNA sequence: TGTGCCAGCAGCCCCCAGACAGGGTATGAAAAACTGTTTTTT.

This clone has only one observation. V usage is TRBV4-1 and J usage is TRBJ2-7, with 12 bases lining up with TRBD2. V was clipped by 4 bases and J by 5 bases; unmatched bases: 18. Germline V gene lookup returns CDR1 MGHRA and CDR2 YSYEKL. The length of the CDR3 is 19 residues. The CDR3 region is CASSRESPGLAGGEDEQYF. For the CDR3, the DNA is TGCGCCAGCAGCCGAGAATCCCCGGGGCTAGCGGGAGGGGAGGACGAGCAGTACTTC.

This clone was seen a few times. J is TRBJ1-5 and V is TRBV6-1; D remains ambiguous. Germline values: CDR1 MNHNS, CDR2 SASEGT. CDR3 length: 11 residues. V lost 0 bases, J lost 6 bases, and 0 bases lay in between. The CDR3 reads CASSEAQPQHF. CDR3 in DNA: TGTGCCAGCAGTGAAGCTCAGCCCCAGCATTTT.

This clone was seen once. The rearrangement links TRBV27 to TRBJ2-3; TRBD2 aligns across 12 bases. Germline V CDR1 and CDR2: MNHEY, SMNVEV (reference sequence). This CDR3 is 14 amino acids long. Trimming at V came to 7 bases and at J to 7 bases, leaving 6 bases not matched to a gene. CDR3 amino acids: CASIATSGGYTQYF. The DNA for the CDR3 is TGTGCCAGCATTGCGACTAGCGGGGGTTATACGCAGTATTTT.

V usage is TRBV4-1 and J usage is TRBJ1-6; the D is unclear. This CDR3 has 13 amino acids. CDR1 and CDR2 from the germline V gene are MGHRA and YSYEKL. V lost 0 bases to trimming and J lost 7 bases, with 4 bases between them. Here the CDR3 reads CASSQERNSPLHF. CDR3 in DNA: TGCGCCAGCAGCCAAGAAAGGAATTCACCCCTCCACTTT.

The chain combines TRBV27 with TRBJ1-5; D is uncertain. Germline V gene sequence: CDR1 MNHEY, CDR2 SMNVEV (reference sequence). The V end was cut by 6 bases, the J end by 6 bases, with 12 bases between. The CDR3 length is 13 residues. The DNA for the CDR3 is TGTGCCAGCAGCGTAAAGGGAGGTCAGCCCCAGCATTTT. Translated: CASSVKGGQPQHF.